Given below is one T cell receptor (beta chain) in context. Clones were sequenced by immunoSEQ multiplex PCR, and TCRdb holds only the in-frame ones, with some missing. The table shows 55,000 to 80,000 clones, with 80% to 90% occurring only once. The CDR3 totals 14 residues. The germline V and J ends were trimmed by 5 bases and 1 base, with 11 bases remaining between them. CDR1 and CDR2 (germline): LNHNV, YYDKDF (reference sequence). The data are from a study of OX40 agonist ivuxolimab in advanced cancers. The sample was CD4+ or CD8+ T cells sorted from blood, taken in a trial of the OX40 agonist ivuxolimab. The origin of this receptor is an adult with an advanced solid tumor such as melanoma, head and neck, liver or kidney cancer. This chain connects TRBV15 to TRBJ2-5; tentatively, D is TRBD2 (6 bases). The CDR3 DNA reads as TGTGCCACCAGCGTCGGGGGAGTCCAAGAGACCCAGTACTTC. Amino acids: CATSVGGVQETQYF.